Following are 14 T cell receptor beta chains from one sample sequenced in a study of CD8 T cells in ankylosing spondylitis. TCRdb redid the calling of the 5' RACE reads with MiXCR, one entry per CDR3 protein. The sample carries 80,000 to 100,000 distinct CDR3 sequences, roughly 8.7% recorded once. Sequenced input: blood, either unsorted or a sorted T cell fraction (not recorded which). These receptors originate from a male donor with ankylosing spondylitis or in good health (not recorded which).

The sample holds a few counts of this clonotype. The gene calls are TRBV6-2 or TRBV6-3 and TRBJ2-1; 13 bases align to TRBD2. Germline V gene data show CDR1 as MNHEY and CDR2 as SVGEGT. The CDR3 length is 18 residues. The J segment lost 7 bases and the V segment lost 1 base, leaving 10 bases of the junction unmatched. CDR3 bases: TGTGCCAGCAGTTACTTCCCTACTAGCGGGAGGGCCAGTAATGAGCAGTTCTTC. It codes for CASSYFPTSGRASNEQFF.

The rearrangement links TRBV4-2 to TRBJ2-3; TRBD2 might be the D (7 bases). Trimming stripped 1 base from V and 4 bases from J, with 24 bases between. This CDR3 spans 19 amino acids. Germline CDR1 is LGHNA and CDR2 is YNFKEQ. CDR3 nucleotides: TGTGCCAGCAGCCAAGTGGGGGGGGCTAGCCCACAACGGGCAGATACGCAGTATTTT. Its translation: CASSQVGGASPQRADTQYF.

This clonotype was counted at least ten times. The rearrangement links TRBV10-3 to TRBJ2-1; a possible D gene is TRBD2 (6 bases). Per germline, CDR1 ENHRY and CDR2 SYGVKD. Trimming removed 6 bases from V and 6 bases from J, with 15 bases in between. The CDR3 sequence is 14 residues long. The CDR3 DNA follows: TGTGCCATCAGCCCGGGACTTTGGAGCAATGAGCAGTTCTTC. It is translated as CAISPGLWSNEQFF.

This chain links TRBV10-3 with TRBJ2-2; no clear D gene. V was clipped by 3 bases and J by 0 bases, with 11 bases between them. CDR3 length: 16 residues. Looked up from germline, CDR1 is ENHRY and CDR2 is SYGVKD. The CDR3: CAISDYKGPNTGELFF. The CDR3 coding sequence is TGTGCCATCAGTGACTACAAAGGACCGAACACCGGGGAGCTGTTTTTT.

This clonotype was recorded at least ten times. V gene TRBV20-1 combines with J gene TRBJ2-4; perhaps D is TRBD1 or TRBD2 (7 bases each). The CDR3 is 11 amino acids. Germline V gene data show CDR1 as DFQATT and CDR2 as SNEGSKA (reference sequence). V was shortened by 7 bases and J by 11 bases, with 15 bases between the two germline ends. The CDR3 sequence is CSGSGGGFQYF. The CDR3 coding sequence is TGCAGTGGATCAGGGGGGGGGTTTCAGTACTTC.

There are many counts of this clonotype. This sequence joins TRBV27 and TRBJ1-4; D may be TRBD1 (6 bases). The CDR3 has 15 residues. Germline CDR1 reads MNHEY; CDR2 reads SMNVEV (reference sequence). V lost 6 bases, J lost 7 bases, and 18 bases lay in between. The CDR3 DNA is TGTGCCAGCAGCCCCTACAGGGAGGGAGGTGAAAAACTGTTTTTT. Amino acids: CASSPYREGGEKLFF.

There are a few counts of this clonotype. CDR3 residues: CASSLDKEVSYNEQFF. Here the CDR3 DNA reads TGTGCCAGCAGCTTAGATAAGGAAGTCTCCTACAATGAGCAGTTCTTC. The gene calls are TRBV7-9 and TRBJ2-1; no firm D call. The CDR3 spans 16 residues. Trimming pared 1 base from V and 0 bases from J, leaving 10 bases between. Per germline, CDR1 SEHNR and CDR2 FQNEAQ (reference sequence).

At least ten counts were recorded for this clonotype. V gene TRBV5-1 combines with J gene TRBJ1-2; D possibly corresponds to TRBD1 (6 bases). CDR1 SGHRS and CDR2 YFSETQ come from the germline V gene. The CDR3 has 16 residues. V lost 4 bases, J lost 0 bases, and 16 bases lay in between. CDR3 sequence: CASSQATGPPNYGYTF. CDR3 in DNA: TGCGCCAGCAGCCAAGCGACAGGCCCCCCTAACTATGGCTACACCTTC. The full variable domain, in which reference TRBV5-1 and TRBJ1-2 provide the parts outside the CDR3, is KAGVTQTPRYLIKTRGQQVTLSCSPISGHRSVSWYQQTPGQGLQFLFEYFSETQRNKGNFPGRFSGRQFSNSRSEMNVSTLELGDSALYLCASSQATGPPNYGYTFGSGTRLTVV.

The sample holds many counts of this clonotype. The chain uses TRBV11-2 and TRBJ2-3, with D possibly TRBD2 on 5 matching bases. V was shortened by 1 base and J by 6 bases, with 17 bases between the two germline ends. This CDR3 is built from 16 residues. Germline values: CDR1 SGHAT, CDR2 FQNNGV. The CDR3, as DNA: TGTGCCAGCAGCTTAGCGCGGGCTCCCCCATGGGATACGCAGTATTTT. Amino acids: CASSLARAPPWDTQYF.

This clonotype was observed many times. This chain links TRBV12-3 or TRBV12-4 with TRBJ2-7, with TRBD2 as a possible D gene (5 bases). This CDR3 has 12 amino acids. Deletions cut 7 bases from V and 5 bases from J, with 12 bases between. CDR3 in DNA: TGTGCCAGCACCCTGGGAGTGAACGAGCAGTACTTC. Amino acids: CASTLGVNEQYF.

In regard to this clonotype: This may stem from a read error, because a much larger clone lies one nucleotide away. The gene calls are TRBV2 and TRBJ2-4, with D perhaps matching TRBD1 (5 bases). CDR3 size: 18 residues. Germline V gives CDR1 SNHLY, CDR2 FYNNEI. V shed 8 bases and J shed 0 bases, with 23 bases lying between them. Here the CDR3 DNA reads TGTGCCAGCTGTTCTTTTTTTTTACCTAGGGGAGCCAAAAACATTCAGTACTTC. It translates to CASCSFFLPRGAKNIQYF.

The chain uses TRBV7-2 and TRBJ1-1; tentatively, D is TRBD1 (5 bases). Germline CDR1 and CDR2: SGHTA and FQGNSA. The CDR3 has 16 amino acids. Trimming took 0 bases from V and 1 from J, leaving 12 bases between them. This CDR3 reads CASSLAGATRNTEAFF. The CDR3 DNA is TGTGCCAGCAGCTTAGCTGGGGCGACACGGAACACTGAAGCTTTCTTT. Using reference TRBV7-2 and TRBJ1-1 for the parts outside the CDR3, the full variable domain is GAGVSQSPSNKVTEKGKDVELRCDPISGHTALYWYRQSLGQGLEFLIYFQGNSAPDKSGLPSDRFSAERTGGSVSTLTIQRTQQEDSAVYLCASSLAGATRNTEAFFGQGTRLTVV.

This clonotype was counted ten times or more. V and J are TRBV20-1 and TRBJ2-1; D remains unclear. Trimming left V 1 base short and J 2 bases short, with 6 bases between. The germline V gene encodes CDR1 DFQATT and CDR2 SNEGSKA (reference sequence). The CDR3 has 13 amino acids. The CDR3 DNA sequence: TGCAGTGCTAGAGTGTGGGCCTACAATGAGCAGTTCTTC. It is translated as CSARVWAYNEQFF.

This clonotype was recorded many times. V gene TRBV20-1 combines with J gene TRBJ2-3; D not resolved. The CDR3 length is 13 residues. Deletions cut 4 bases from V and 1 base from J, with 9 bases between. CDR1 DFQATT and CDR2 SNEGSKA come from the germline V gene (reference sequence). In DNA, the CDR3 is TGCAGTGCTAACCCGGGTGGCACAGATACGCAGTATTTT. Encoded protein: CSANPGGTDTQYF.